The next 30 T cell receptor beta chains were all read from a single sample in a study of blood T cell repertoires in COVID-19. Clones were read by immunoSEQ multiplex PCR, and TCRdb kept only the in-frame ones, dropping some. Counted here are roughly 200,000 clones, about nine tenths occurring once; the ten biggest clones make up about 7%. Sequencing input: peripheral blood. These receptors were collected from a man aged 40-50 years with acute or convalescent COVID-19.

This clone was seen once. This rearrangement joins TRBV3-1 (or the pseudogene TRBV3-2) to TRBJ2-3, with 8 positions matching TRBD1. Germline V gene sequence: CDR1 LGHDT, CDR2 YNNKEL (reference sequence). This CDR3 has 15 amino acids. Trimming took 1 base from V and 4 from J; bases not matched to a gene: 4. CDR3 sequence reads: CASSQVQGAPDTQYF. The CDR3 DNA follows: TGTGCCAGCAGCCAAGTTCAGGGGGCCCCAGATACGCAGTATTTT.

V usage is TRBV15 and J usage is TRBJ2-5; tentative D call: TRBD1 (6 bases). Germline V gene lookup returns CDR1 LNHNV and CDR2 YYDKDF (reference sequence). The CDR3 length is 15 residues. V lost 0 bases and J 6 bases, leaving 14 bases between the germline ends. The DNA for the CDR3 is TGTGCCACCAGCAGAGATTACAGGGCGGTAAAGACCCAGTACTTC. This sequence encodes CATSRDYRAVKTQYF.

This chain connects TRBV30 to TRBJ1-2; D remains unclear. Trimming removed 4 bases at V and 0 bases at J, with 18 bases between. The CDR3 is 16 amino acids. Looked up from germline, CDR1 is GTSNPN and CDR2 is SVGIG (reference sequence). In DNA form, the CDR3 reads TGTGCCTGGAATGGTTGGGAGCCTTTAGCTAACTATGGCTACACCTTC. The encoded protein is CAWNGWEPLANYGYTF.

A word on this clone: This sample also contains other DNA sequences that code for the same CDR3. The J gene is TRBJ2-1, the V gene TRBV24-1; 8 bases match TRBD1. The trim removed 3 bases at V and 3 bases at J, leaving 6 bases unmatched. CDR3 length: 16 amino acids. Germline-derived CDR1 and CDR2 are KGHDR and SFDVKD. CDR3 residues: CATSDPAGGNYNEQFF. The CDR3 DNA reads TGTGCCACCAGTGATCCAGCAGGGGGCAACTACAATGAGCAGTTCTTC.

The V call is TRBV19, the J call TRBJ2-7; D perhaps matches TRBD2 (5 bases). Trimming took off 3 bases at V and 6 bases at J, with 12 bases between the two ends. Germline V gene lookup returns CDR1 LNHDA and CDR2 SQIVND (reference sequence). The CDR3 is made up of 13 amino acids. CDR3 protein: CASSIGEGGEQYF. The CDR3 DNA reads as TGTGCCAGTAGTATCGGGGAAGGAGGCGAGCAGTACTTC. Together with reference TRBV19 and TRBJ2-7, the CDR3 gives the full variable domain: DGGITQSPKYLFRKEGQNVTLSCEQNLNHDAMYWYRQDPGQGLRLIYYSQIVNDFQKGDIAEGYSVSREKKESFPLTVTSAQKNPTAFYLCASSIGEGGEQYFGPGTRLTVT.

The genes are TRBV19 and TRBJ1-5; D uncertain. The CDR3 has 13 residues. V lost 5 bases, J lost 4 bases, and 9 bases lay in between. CDR1 is LNHDA, CDR2 SQIVND, per germline (reference sequence). Here the CDR3 DNA reads TGTGCCAGTAGTGGGCAGGCTAATCAGCCCCAGCATTTT. This codes for CASSGQANQPQHF.

The chain recombines TRBV6-5 with TRBJ1-1; no clear D. From germline, CDR1 is MNHEY and CDR2 SVGAGI. The ends were cut back, 4 bases at V and 0 bases at J, with 6 bases in the middle. CDR3 size: 13 residues. CDR3 nucleotides: TGTGCCAGCAGTTGGCAGGTGAACACTGAAGCTTTCTTT. Protein: CASSWQVNTEAFF.

The rearrangement links TRBV10-3 to TRBJ2-1, with 7 bases identical to TRBD2. V lost 6 bases, J lost 7 bases, and 18 bases stayed unmatched. Germline CDR1 and CDR2: ENHRY and SYGVKD. The CDR3 sequence is 17 residues long. In nucleotides, the CDR3 is TGTGCCATCAGCAGCAGCCATGGACTAGGCTCGATAAATGAGCAGTTCTTC. It yields the protein CAISSSHGLGSINEQFF.

The table lists this clone with a count of one. The rearrangement uses TRBV7-8 and TRBJ1-2, with 7 nucleotides matching TRBD1. There are 13 residues in the CDR3. The germline CDR1 and CDR2 sequences are SGHVS and FQNEAQ. V lost 1 base, J lost 6 bases, and 2 bases stayed unmatched. The CDR3 loop reads CASSLVTGDGYTF. The CDR3 DNA sequence: TGTGCCAGCAGCTTAGTAACAGGGGATGGCTACACCTTC. Based on the CDR3 plus reference TRBV7-8 and TRBJ1-2, the full variable domain is GAGVSQSPRYKVAKRGQDVALRCDPISGHVSLFWYQQALGQGPEFLTYFQNEAQLDKSGLPSDRFFAERPEGSVSTLKIQRTQQEDSAVYLCASSLVTGDGYTFGSGTRLTVV.

V is TRBV5-4 and J is TRBJ2-7; 8 bases line up with TRBD2. The CDR3 is 15 amino acids. The J segment lost 7 bases and the V segment lost 0 bases, leaving 9 bases of the junction unmatched. Germline assignment: CDR1 SGHNT and CDR2 YYREEE (reference sequence). This CDR3 reads CASSLGGGGHGEQYF. For the CDR3, the DNA is TGTGCCAGCAGCTTGGGGGGCGGGGGGCACGGGGAGCAGTACTTC.

The chain joins TRBV24-1 to TRBJ2-3, with D perhaps TRBD2 (5 bases). This CDR3 is built from 13 residues. V shed 2 bases and J shed 10 bases, with 12 bases lying between them. Germline V gives CDR1 KGHDR, CDR2 SFDVKD. In DNA form, the CDR3 reads TGTGCCACCAGTGATTCTAACGGGATCTCGCAGTATTTT. It is translated as CATSDSNGISQYF.

The CDR3 sequence: CAWSVLAGGYTF. CDR3 coding DNA: TGTGCCTGGAGTGTACTGGCAGGAGGCTACACCTTC. The V and J genes are TRBV30 and TRBJ1-2, with unresolved D. The length of the CDR3 is 12 residues. Trimming left V 0 bases short and J 8 bases short, with 10 bases between. The germline CDR1 and CDR2 sequences are GTSNPN and SVGIG (reference sequence).

This clone was detected a few times. The genes are TRBV19 and TRBJ2-5; D not certain. Germline V gene data show CDR1 as LNHDA and CDR2 as SQIVND (reference sequence). V was pared by 4 bases and J by 4 bases, with 16 bases between. The CDR3 totals 15 residues. The CDR3 protein is CASSTDSIRGETQYF. The CDR3 coding sequence is TGTGCCAGTAGTACAGACTCCATACGAGGAGAGACCCAGTACTTC.

V gene TRBV5-4 combines with J gene TRBJ1-1, with 8 bases identical to TRBD1. Germline V gives CDR1 SGHNT, CDR2 YYREEE (reference sequence). V lost 6 bases and J lost 1; bases outside the gene matches: 5. This CDR3 region has 14 residues. This chain's CDR3 is CASTRTGTNTEAFF. DNA for the CDR3: TGTGCCAGCACCCGGACAGGGACGAACACTGAAGCTTTCTTT. The entire variable domain, with the rest obtained from reference TRBV5-4 and TRBJ1-1, is as follows: ETGVTQSPTHLIKTRGQQVTLRCSSQSGHNTVSWYQQALGQGPQFIFQYYREEENGRGNFPPRFSGLQFPNYSSELNVNALELDDSALYLCASTRTGTNTEAFFGQGTRLTVV.

The chain combines TRBV27 with TRBJ1-1; D call uncertain. This CDR3 comprises 13 residues. From germline, CDR1 is MNHEY and CDR2 SMNVEV (reference sequence). V lost 6 bases to trimming and J lost 0 bases, with 8 bases between them. DNA of the CDR3: TGTGCCAGCAGCGGGGTAATGAACACTGAAGCTTTCTTT. Protein: CASSGVMNTEAFF.

This chain joins TRBV28 and TRBJ2-7; D call uncertain. The ends were cut back, 5 bases at V and 7 bases at J, with 9 bases in the middle. CDR3 length equals 11 residues. Germline CDR1 MDHEN, CDR2 SYDVKM. CDR3 region: CASSGSREQYF. The DNA of the CDR3 is TGTGCCAGCAGTGGCTCTCGAGAGCAGTACTTC.

The gene calls are TRBV9 and TRBJ1-2; tentative D call: TRBD1 (5 bases). CDR1 and CDR2 from the germline V gene are SGDLS and YYNGEE. This CDR3 spans 14 amino acids. Trimming removed 4 bases from V and 3 bases from J, with 13 bases in between. Here the CDR3 reads CASSRGAPDYGYTF. The CDR3 region has the DNA TGTGCCAGCAGCCGTGGGGCACCGGACTATGGCTACACCTTC. The full variable domain, rest sourced from reference TRBV9 and TRBJ1-2, is DSGVTQTPKHLITATGQRVTLRCSPRSGDLSVYWYQQSLDQGLQFLIQYYNGEERAKGNILERFSAQQFPDLHSELNLSSLELGDSALYFCASSRGAPDYGYTFGSGTRLTVV.

This rearrangement joins TRBV5-4 to TRBJ2-2; 7 bases are a match to TRBD1. Trimming at V came to 5 bases and at J to 1 base, leaving 2 bases not matched to a gene. Germline assignment: CDR1 SGHNT and CDR2 YYREEE (reference sequence). The CDR3 is 14 residues long. The CDR3 DNA sequence: TGTGCCAGCAGAAGGACAGGGAACACCGGGGAGCTGTTTTTT. It codes for CASRRTGNTGELFF.

This rearrangement joins TRBV18 to TRBJ2-5, with 7 bases identical to TRBD2. This CDR3 has 13 residues. CDR1 and CDR2 from the germline V gene are KGHSH and LQKENI. Trimming at V came to 3 bases and at J to 4 bases, leaving 2 bases not matched to a gene. The CDR3: CASSPGEGETQYF. DNA of the CDR3: TGTGCCAGCTCACCGGGGGAGGGAGAGACCCAGTACTTC.

The chain combines TRBV7-9 with TRBJ1-4, with D possibly matching TRBD1 (6 bases). The CDR3 totals 17 residues. Trimming took 5 bases from V and 2 from J, leaving 18 bases between them. The germline V gene encodes CDR1 SEHNR and CDR2 FQNEAQ (reference sequence). CDR3 sequence reads: CASSPPGQGSTNEKLFF. DNA of the CDR3: TGTGCCAGCAGCCCCCCCGGGCAGGGGAGCACTAATGAAAAACTGTTTTTT.

A word on this clone: At one end, the junction sequence differs from germline, possibly due to a read error. This sequence joins TRBV7-7 and TRBJ2-1, with 8 nucleotides matching TRBD1. The CDR3 consists of 16 residues. Germline CDR1 and CDR2: SSHAT and FNYEAQ (reference sequence). This CDR3 is CASSPEMRTGNNEQFF. CDR3 nucleotides: TGTGCTAGCAGCCCAGAAATGAGGACAGGGAACAATGAGCAGTTCTTC.

This chain links TRBV11-3 with TRBJ2-7, with D tentatively TRBD1 (5 bases). Germline lookup yields CDR1 SGHNT and CDR2 YENEEA. V lost 0 bases and J lost 7, with 7 bases in between. The CDR3 contains 12 residues. CDR3 bases: TGTGCCAGCAGCTTAGATAGGGGAGAGCAGTACTTC. Translation: CASSLDRGEQYF.

The chain links TRBV5-1 to TRBJ1-1; a weak D match, TRBD1 (5 bases). This CDR3 has 15 residues. In germline, CDR1 is SGHRS, CDR2 YFSETQ. Trimming stripped 4 bases from V and 5 bases from J, with 18 bases between. The CDR3 is CASSPLRAGDTEAFF. CDR3 coding DNA: TGCGCCAGCAGCCCCCTCAGGGCGGGGGATACTGAAGCTTTCTTT.

The table lists this clone with a count of one. The chain is built from TRBV19 and TRBJ1-6; D may be TRBD1 (5 bases). The CDR3 covers 15 residues. V lost 4 bases and J 3 bases, leaving 10 bases between the germline ends. Germline V gene data show CDR1 as LNHDA and CDR2 as SQIVND (reference sequence). DNA of the CDR3: TGTGCCAGTAGTAGCAGGGTTCTCTATAATTCACCCCTCCACTTT. This translates into CASSSRVLYNSPLHF.

V gene TRBV19 combines with J gene TRBJ2-1; 10 positions match TRBD2. Germline CDR1 and CDR2: LNHDA and SQIVND (reference sequence). The V and J ends lost 10 bases and 6 bases, in that order; junction bases with no gene match: 9. The CDR3 has 14 residues. In DNA form, the CDR3 reads TGTGCCACCCGGCTAGCGGGGGCGACCAATGAGCAGTTCTTC. Its translation is CATRLAGATNEQFF.

The gene calls are TRBV10-3 and TRBJ2-3; D possibly corresponds to TRBD1 (7 bases). Germline CDR1 is ENHRY and CDR2 is SYGVKD. The CDR3 has 17 amino acids. Trimming cost V 2 bases and J 8 bases, with 23 bases left between them. The CDR3 DNA reads as TGTGCCATCAGTGAGGAACCCTCAGGGGGGTCATTTAGTACGCAGTATTTT. It encodes CAISEEPSGGSFSTQYF.

V and J are TRBV10-3 and TRBJ2-7; TRBD1 aligns across 9 bases. The trim removed 7 bases at V and 5 bases at J, leaving 12 bases unmatched. Per the germline V gene, CDR1 is ENHRY and CDR2 is SYGVKD. The CDR3 is made up of 15 amino acids. DNA for the CDR3: TGTGCCATCATGAACACTGACAGGGGGATCAACGAGCAGTACTTC. This gives the protein CAIMNTDRGINEQYF.

This clone was found a few times. The chain combines TRBV7-8 with TRBJ1-6; D perhaps matches TRBD1 (6 bases). CDR3 length equals 16 residues. Germline loops: CDR1 SGHVS, CDR2 FQNEAQ. V shed 6 bases and J shed 10 bases, with 22 bases lying between them. This CDR3 is CASRLGDGERGSPLHF. Written as DNA, the CDR3 is TGTGCCAGCAGACTTGGTGACGGTGAAAGGGGGTCACCCCTCCACTTT.

The chain is built from TRBV4-2 and TRBJ1-3; tentative D call: TRBD1 (6 bases). This CDR3 has 15 residues. The V end was cut by 5 bases, the J end by 5 bases, with 16 bases between. Germline values: CDR1 LGHNA, CDR2 YNFKEQ. The CDR3 nucleotides are TGTGCCAGCAGCTCTCCGGCGGACAGCAGAAACACCATATATTTT. As protein: CASSSPADSRNTIYF.

This chain connects TRBV7-9 to TRBJ2-7, with 9 bases aligning to TRBD1. J lost 4 bases, V lost 5 bases, and 6 bases had no gene match. CDR1 and CDR2 from the germline V gene are SEHNR and FQNEAQ (reference sequence). The CDR3 length is 14 residues. The CDR3 protein is CASSVGDRVYEQYF. For the CDR3, the DNA is TGTGCCAGCAGCGTAGGGGACAGGGTGTACGAGCAGTACTTC.